The 30 T cell receptor beta chains reported below all come from one sample, sequenced in a study of blood T cell repertoires in COVID-19. Data came from immunoSEQ multiplex PCR; TCRdb stores just in-frame clones and leaves some out. The data contain over 85,000 clones, approximately 89% of them seen just once; the ten biggest clones take up around 7%. Sequencing was carried out using peripheral blood. The source of these receptors is a human donor with acute or convalescent COVID-19. The donor label of this sample is uncertain.

In nucleotides, the CDR3 is TGTGCCAGTAGTATAGTATCGGGTGCAGGAAACACCATATATTTT. Protein: CASSIVSGAGNTIYF. This rearrangement joins TRBV19 to TRBJ1-3; D unresolved. Germline CDR1 LNHDA, CDR2 SQIVND (reference sequence). V was clipped by 1 base and J by 4 bases, with 11 bases between them. This CDR3 is built from 15 residues.

The chain joins TRBV5-4 to TRBJ2-3; D perhaps matches TRBD1 (6 bases). The CDR3 is 14 residues long. The V end was cut by 0 bases, the J end by 2 bases, with 7 bases between. Germline CDR1 reads SGHNT; CDR2 reads YYREEE (reference sequence). CDR3 protein: CASSLDRATDTQYF. The CDR3, as DNA: TGTGCCAGCAGCTTGGACAGGGCCACAGATACGCAGTATTTT. Full variable domain (outside the CDR3, taken from reference TRBV5-4 and TRBJ2-3): ETGVTQSPTHLIKTRGQQVTLRCSSQSGHNTVSWYQQALGQGPQFIFQYYREEENGRGNFPPRFSGLQFPNYSSELNVNALELDDSALYLCASSLDRATDTQYFGPGTRLTVL.

The chain carries TRBV19 and TRBJ2-7; 9 bases map to TRBD1. V gave up 5 bases and J gave up 4 bases; unmatched junction bases: 6. Per germline, CDR1 LNHDA and CDR2 SQIVND (reference sequence). The CDR3 contains 14 residues. The DNA of the CDR3 is TGTGCCAGTAGTCCACGGACAGGGGCATACGAGCAGTACTTC. It codes for CASSPRTGAYEQYF.

The genes are TRBV5-4 and TRBJ1-1, with 10 bases identical to TRBD1. The ends lost 3 bases at V and 3 bases at J; junction bases unmatched: 5. Germline lookup yields CDR1 SGHNT and CDR2 YYREEE (reference sequence). The CDR3 contains 15 residues. The CDR3 DNA reads TGTGCCAGCAGCTGGGTAGGGACAGGGGACACTGAAGCTTTCTTT. It encodes CASSWVGTGDTEAFF.

V usage is TRBV6-6 and J usage is TRBJ1-5; 7 nucleotides line up with TRBD1. Germline lookup yields CDR1 MNHNY and CDR2 SVGAGI (reference sequence). The CDR3 loop spans 14 amino acids. J lost 2 bases, V lost 5 bases, and 3 bases had no gene match. This chain's CDR3 is CASSTGTGNQPQHF. The CDR3 bases are TGTGCCAGCAGTACCGGGACAGGCAATCAGCCCCAGCATTTT.

The V call is TRBV2, the J call TRBJ1-1, with D unclear. This CDR3 spans 11 amino acids. V lost 3 bases to trimming and J lost 9 bases, with 8 bases between them. The germline gives CDR1 SNHLY, CDR2 FYNNEI. This CDR3 is CASSDQIKAFF. The CDR3 DNA sequence: TGTGCCAGCAGTGACCAGATTAAAGCTTTCTTT. The whole variable domain, filled in from reference TRBV2 and TRBJ1-1, reads EPEVTQTPSHQVTQMGQEVILRCVPISNHLYFYWYRQILGQKVEFLVSFYNNEISEKSEIFDDQFSVERPDGSNFTLKIRSTKLEDSAMYFCASSDQIKAFFGQGTRLTVV.

This chain joins TRBV5-6 and TRBJ2-1, with D possibly being TRBD1 (6 bases). The CDR3 length is 15 residues. Germline V gives CDR1 SGHDT, CDR2 YYEEEE. Trimming shortened V by 3 bases and J by 0 bases, and 10 bases separated the two germline ends. The CDR3 protein is CASSSGTSSYNEQFF. CDR3 nucleotide sequence: TGTGCCAGCAGCTCCGGGACAAGCTCCTACAATGAGCAGTTCTTC.

The chain couples TRBV19 to TRBJ2-6; D may be TRBD2 (5 bases). The CDR3 runs 17 residues. The V end was cut by 4 bases, the J end by 0 bases, with 13 bases between. Germline CDR1 is LNHDA and CDR2 is SQIVND (reference sequence). This CDR3 is CASSTRTRGSGANVLTF. In DNA, the CDR3 is TGTGCCAGTAGTACTCGGACTCGGGGCTCTGGGGCCAACGTCCTGACTTTC.

This rearrangement joins TRBV24-1 to TRBJ2-3, with a tentative D call TRBD2 (5 bases). Looked up from germline, CDR1 is KGHDR and CDR2 is SFDVKD. Deletions cut 0 bases from V and 4 bases from J, with 16 bases between. The CDR3 totals 17 residues. The CDR3 region has the DNA TGTGCCACCAGTGATTTGGGGGAGATCGGCGGATCAGATACGCAGTATTTT. Translating gives CATSDLGEIGGSDTQYF.

The CDR3 loop reads CASGLAGSTGELFF. The DNA for the CDR3 is TGTGCCAGCGGACTAGCTGGGAGCACCGGGGAGCTGTTTTTT. The J gene is TRBJ2-2, the V gene TRBV3-1 (or the pseudogene TRBV3-2); 8 positions agree with TRBD2. The V gene end was trimmed by 8 bases and the J gene end by 4 bases; junction bases not matched to a gene: 6. The CDR3 consists of 14 residues. CDR1 LGHDT and CDR2 YNNKEL come from the germline V gene (reference sequence).

CDR3 sequence (DNA): TGTGCCTGGAGTACGGGACAGAGGGGCACAGATACGCAGTATTTT. Encoded protein: CAWSTGQRGTDTQYF. The V gene is TRBV30, the J gene TRBJ2-3; 7 bases agree with TRBD1. The CDR3 runs 15 residues. V shed 2 bases and J 1 base; nucleotides not matched to a gene: 6. Germline CDR1 reads GTSNPN; CDR2 reads SVGIG (reference sequence).

This clone showed up just once. The genes are TRBV10-3 and TRBJ2-3; D is ambiguous. Germline V gene sequence: CDR1 ENHRY, CDR2 SYGVKD. This CDR3 contains 14 residues. Trimming shortened V by 3 bases and J by 3 bases, and 10 bases separated the two germline ends. CDR3 DNA: TGTGCCATCAGTGAAGCGTTGAGGACAGATACGCAGTATTTT. Residues: CAISEALRTDTQYF.

The table lists this clone with a few counts. The chain uses TRBV29-1 and TRBJ2-3; TRBD2 aligns across 13 bases. J was trimmed by 11 bases and V by 4 bases; bases with no gene match: 6. This CDR3 is 13 amino acids long. CDR1 is SQVTM and CDR2 is ANQGSEA in the germline V gene. The CDR3 nucleotides are TGCAGCGTTGTAAGACTAGCGGGGGGAGGGCAGTATTTT. This translates into CSVVRLAGGGQYF.

V is TRBV10-1 and J is TRBJ2-3, with TRBD2 matching 8 bases. This CDR3 is built from 15 residues. In germline, CDR1 is WNHNN, CDR2 SYGVQD (reference sequence). J was trimmed by 5 bases and V by 9 bases; bases with no gene match: 13. This CDR3 is CASPRGAGGGDTQYF. The CDR3 DNA sequence: TGCGCCAGTCCGCGAGGGGCGGGGGGTGGAGATACGCAGTATTTT.

The V and J genes are TRBV5-6 and TRBJ1-2; 8 bases match TRBD1. V lost 4 bases to trimming and J lost 2 bases; unmatched junction nucleotides: 4. The CDR3 length is 14 residues. Germline V gene sequence: CDR1 SGHDT, CDR2 YYEEEE. In nucleotides, the CDR3 is TGTGCCAGCAGCGACGGACAGGGAAACTATGGCTACACCTTC. It translates to CASSDGQGNYGYTF.

J is TRBJ1-6 and V is TRBV5-1; D not resolved. Germline lookup yields CDR1 SGHRS and CDR2 YFSETQ. Trimming pared 0 bases from V and 8 bases from J, leaving 6 bases between. This CDR3 region has 13 residues. The DNA for the CDR3 is TGCGCCAGCAGCTTGGCGGGGTATTCACCCCTCCACTTT. Its protein product is CASSLAGYSPLHF.

Here the CDR3 reads CASSVGGGNEKLFF. Here the CDR3 DNA reads TGTGCCAGCAGCGTAGGGGGAGGAAATGAAAAACTGTTTTTT. The V call is TRBV9, the J call TRBJ1-4; D gene ambiguous. Between the trimmed V and J ends, which lost 0 bases and 5 bases, there was a span of 8 bases. Germline-derived CDR1 and CDR2 are SGDLS and YYNGEE. The CDR3 is 14 amino acids.

V gene TRBV7-9 combines with J gene TRBJ2-7, with 9 bases fitting TRBD2. The CDR3 is made up of 15 amino acids. V lost 3 bases to trimming and J lost 3 bases; unmatched junction nucleotides: 6. CDR1 SEHNR and CDR2 FQNEAQ come from the germline V gene (reference sequence). In DNA form, the CDR3 reads TGTGCCAGCAGCTTCTTGGGCGGGAGGGGCTACGAGCAGTACTTC. Translated, it gives CASSFLGGRGYEQYF. Looking up the rest from reference TRBV7-9 and TRBJ2-7 gives the full variable domain: DTGVSQNPRHKITKRGQNVTFRCDPISEHNRLYWYRQTLGQGPEFLTYFQNEAQLEKSRLLSDRFSAERPKGSFSTLEIQRTEQGDSAMYLCASSFLGGRGYEQYFGPGTRLTVT.

The V call is TRBV2, the J call TRBJ2-4, with 9 bases identical to TRBD1. CDR1 and CDR2 (germline): SNHLY, FYNNEI. The CDR3 has 14 residues. J gave up 2 bases and V 6 bases, and 2 bases lay outside the gene matches. CDR3 residues: CASRGTGTKNIQYF. The CDR3, as DNA: TGTGCCAGCAGGGGGACAGGGACCAAAAACATTCAGTACTTC.

This chain uses TRBV5-4 with TRBJ1-2; the match to TRBD1 covers 7 bases. This CDR3 has 13 amino acids. Per germline, CDR1 SGHNT and CDR2 YYREEE (reference sequence). J was trimmed by 2 bases and V by 4 bases; bases with no gene match: 2. The CDR3 loop reads CASSQGGNYGYTF. The CDR3 DNA reads TGTGCCAGCAGCCAGGGGGGAAACTATGGCTACACCTTC.

V and J are TRBV27 and TRBJ2-1, with D perhaps TRBD1 (6 bases). Trimming left V 2 bases short and J 2 bases short, with 10 bases between. CDR1 is MNHEY and CDR2 is SMNVEV in the germline V gene (reference sequence). This CDR3 region has 15 residues. Written as DNA, the CDR3 is TGTGCCAGCAGTTTACAGGGGACGCCCTACAATGAGCAGTTCTTC. It yields the protein CASSLQGTPYNEQFF.

The chain has TRBV2 and TRBJ2-2; D might be TRBD2 (6 bases). CDR1 and CDR2 from the germline V gene are SNHLY and FYNNEI. The V and J ends lost 10 bases and 0 bases respectively, with 12 bases between them. The CDR3 spans 14 residues. The CDR3 DNA reads as TGTGCCAACACCGCGGGGACGAACACCGGGGAGCTGTTTTTT. It codes for CANTAGTNTGELFF.

This chain uses TRBV3-1 (or the pseudogene TRBV3-2) with TRBJ2-7; a weak D match, TRBD2 (6 bases). Germline V lookup: CDR1 LGHDT, CDR2 YNNKEL (reference sequence). The CDR3 length is 14 residues. V gave up 7 bases and J gave up 2 bases, with 15 bases separating them. CDR3 DNA sequence: TGTGCCAGCACCCCAGGCCGGGAGACCTACGAGCAGTACTTC. Its translation: CASTPGRETYEQYF.

The V call is TRBV5-1, the J call TRBJ1-2, with a tentative D call TRBD1 (5 bases). Germline CDR1 SGHRS, CDR2 YFSETQ. Between the trimmed V and J ends, which lost 3 bases and 4 bases, there was a span of 10 bases. The CDR3 loop spans 13 amino acids. CDR3 loop: CASSYDRSYGYTF. The CDR3 DNA is TGCGCCAGCAGCTACGACAGATCCTATGGCTACACCTTC.

The V gene is TRBV7-7, the J gene TRBJ2-5; 8 bases map to TRBD2. The CDR3 is 13 residues long. Unmatched junction bases numbered 4, after V lost 3 bases and J lost 7 bases. CDR1 is SSHAT, CDR2 FNYEAQ, per germline (reference sequence). In nucleotides, the CDR3 is TGTGCCAGCAGCTTTAGCGGGGATGGGACCCAGTACTTC. Residues: CASSFSGDGTQYF.

This chain connects TRBV5-6 to TRBJ1-2; the D is unclear. Trimming took 3 bases from V and 13 from J, leaving 13 bases between them. The CDR3 is made up of 11 amino acids. The germline CDR1 and CDR2 sequences are SGHDT and YYEEEE. CDR3 DNA: TGTGCCAGCAGCTACTCCGTGGTTAGCACCTTC. This sequence encodes CASSYSVVSTF.

This clone is a singleton in its sample. V is TRBV10-1 and J is TRBJ2-2; possible D gene TRBD1, 5 bases. V lost 6 bases and J 0 bases, leaving 14 bases between the germline ends. This CDR3 has 16 residues. Germline CDR1 reads WNHNN; CDR2 reads SYGVQD (reference sequence). CDR3 region: CASSDLDTSNTGELFF. The CDR3, as DNA: TGCGCCAGCAGCGACTTGGACACCTCGAACACCGGGGAGCTGTTTTTT.

The chain joins TRBV9 to TRBJ1-2; no definite D call. The V gene lost 0 bases and the J gene lost 2 bases, with 14 bases spanning the gap. This CDR3 has 16 amino acids. Germline V gives CDR1 SGDLS, CDR2 YYNGEE. The CDR3 bases are TGTGCCAGCAGCGTAGACGTTAAGGGCGGGAACTATGGCTACACCTTC. The encoded protein is CASSVDVKGGNYGYTF.

On this clone: The sample carries other DNA sequences with the same CDR3. The V and J genes are TRBV10-3 and TRBJ1-3; 8 bases are shared with TRBD1. Germline V gene sequence: CDR1 ENHRY, CDR2 SYGVKD. V trimming: 8 bases; J trimming: 1 base; junction bases outside the gene matches: 4. The CDR3 has 14 amino acids. The CDR3 DNA follows: TGTGCCATCCGTGGACAGGGATCTGGAAACACCATATATTTT. Protein sequence: CAIRGQGSGNTIYF.

This chain joins TRBV5-1 and TRBJ2-3; D is uncertain. Trimming took 0 bases from V and 2 from J, leaving 7 bases between them. Germline CDR1 is SGHRS and CDR2 is YFSETQ. The CDR3 extends over 14 amino acids. The DNA of the CDR3 is TGCGCCAGCAGCTTGGATCCTTTCACAGATACGCAGTATTTT. Amino acid sequence: CASSLDPFTDTQYF.